One sample yielded the 15 T cell receptor beta chains listed below, sequenced in a study of cytomegalovirus exposure and HLA in healthy donors. In the PCR, 60 Vbeta and 13 Jbeta primers were used. Sequencing used immunoSEQ multiplex PCR; TCRdb keeps in-frame clones, though not all of them. The sample has roughly 200,000 clones, over 70% seen once; the top ten hold roughly 2.5%. The sample consisted of PBMCs. The receptors here all came from a woman aged 55-70 years in good health and CMV-seropositive.

The genes are TRBV4-1 and TRBJ2-5, with TRBD2 as a possible D gene (6 bases). The CDR3 length is 18 residues. The V end lost 1 base, the J end lost 4 bases, and 22 bases lay between the germline ends. Germline CDR1 and CDR2: MGHRA and YSYEKL. The CDR3 loop is CASSQVLLRRARIETQYF. Written as DNA, the CDR3 is TGCGCCAGCAGCCAAGTATTGTTGAGGAGGGCCAGAATAGAGACCCAGTACTTC.

The chain uses TRBV2 and TRBJ2-2, with a weak D call TRBD2 (6 bases). Trimming left V 1 base short and J 8 bases short, with 14 bases between. The CDR3 has 15 residues. Per the germline V gene, CDR1 is SNHLY and CDR2 is FYNNEI. The CDR3 coding sequence is TGTGCCAGCAGTGAAGGTCTGGAGGGAGTTGGGGAGCTGTTTTTT. Translation gives CASSEGLEGVGELFF.

This chain joins TRBV29-1 and TRBJ1-4; 7 bases agree with TRBD1. The CDR3 extends over 12 amino acids. Germline trimming cut 7 bases from V and 8 bases from J; bases unmatched to any gene: 7. Per the germline V gene, CDR1 is SQVTM and CDR2 is ANQGSEA. CDR3 sequence reads: CSAGGQLEKLFF. CDR3 coding DNA: TGCAGCGCCGGGGGACAGTTGGAAAAACTGTTTTTT.

A few counts support this clone. V usage is TRBV28 and J usage is TRBJ1-5; tentatively, D is TRBD1 (6 bases). CDR1 and CDR2 (germline): MDHEN, SYDVKM. The CDR3 totals 14 residues. With 6 bases removed from V and 3 bases from J, the gap between germline ends came to 12 bases. CDR3 sequence reads: CASRQQGSNQPQHF. CDR3 nucleotide sequence: TGTGCCAGCAGGCAGCAGGGGTCCAATCAGCCCCAGCATTTT.

J is TRBJ2-5 and V is TRBV29-1, with 9 bases lining up with TRBD1. The junction had 9 bases not matched to a gene; V was cut back by 6 bases and J by 7 bases. Germline CDR1 and CDR2: SQVTM and ANQGSEA. The CDR3 length is 13 residues. In DNA form, the CDR3 reads TGCAGCGTAGATACAGGGGGCCGGGGGACCCAGTACTTC. This encodes CSVDTGGRGTQYF.

There are a few counts of this clone. This chain links TRBV11-2 with TRBJ1-2; D uncertain. The length of the CDR3 is 14 residues. Per germline, CDR1 SGHAT and CDR2 FQNNGV. Trimming removed 4 bases at V and 5 bases at J, with 14 bases between. CDR3 in amino acids: CASSSAGAAYGYTF. Written as DNA, the CDR3 is TGTGCCAGCAGCTCCGCGGGAGCCGCATATGGCTACACCTTC. The whole variable domain, remainder taken from reference TRBV11-2 and TRBJ1-2, is EAGVAQSPRYKIIEKRQSVAFWCNPISGHATLYWYQQILGQGPKLLIQFQNNGVVDDSQLPKDRFSAERLKGVDSTLKIQPAKLEDSAVYLCASSSAGAAYGYTFGSGTRLTVV.

V and J are TRBV2 and TRBJ2-1; 10 bases map to TRBD2. This CDR3 spans 13 amino acids. Germline V lookup: CDR1 SNHLY, CDR2 FYNNEI. The V gene end was trimmed by 1 base and the J gene end by 11 bases; junction bases not matched to a gene: 2. The CDR3 bases are TGTGCCAGCAGTGAAGATAGCGGGAGGAAGCAGTTCTTC. This encodes CASSEDSGRKQFF. Combining the CDR3 with reference TRBV2 and TRBJ2-1 gives the whole variable domain EPEVTQTPSHQVTQMGQEVILRCVPISNHLYFYWYRQILGQKVEFLVSFYNNEISEKSEIFDDQFSVERPDGSNFTLKIRSTKLEDSAMYFCASSEDSGRKQFFGPGTRLTVL.

In this sample, this clone turned up once. In DNA, the CDR3 is TGTGCCAGCAGCGTAGAGGGAGGCCTGATGGAGGCCCAGTACTTC. Protein product: CASSVEGGLMEAQYF. V gene TRBV9 combines with J gene TRBJ2-5; D is perhaps TRBD2 (6 bases). The V end lost 0 bases, the J end lost 9 bases, and 18 bases lay between the germline ends. The CDR3 has 15 residues. In germline, CDR1 is SGDLS, CDR2 YYNGEE.

As for this clone: Different DNA sequences within this sample yield the same CDR3. The V gene is TRBV5-1, the J gene TRBJ1-1, with D possibly being TRBD1 (6 bases). Trimming left V 1 base short and J 1 base short, with 8 bases between. Germline CDR1 SGHRS, CDR2 YFSETQ. This CDR3 comprises 14 residues. As DNA, the CDR3 is TGCGCCAGCAGCTTGCAGGGGCCGAACACTGAAGCTTTCTTT. Residues: CASSLQGPNTEAFF.

The chain carries TRBV30 and TRBJ2-5, with a tentative D call TRBD1 (6 bases). V was cut by 2 bases and J by 10 bases, with 11 bases left in between. Germline-derived CDR1 and CDR2 are GTSNPN and SVGIG (reference sequence). This CDR3 spans 11 amino acids. CDR3 DNA sequence: TGTGCCTGGAGTTCCAGGGGCGACCAGTACTTC. Translation: CAWSSRGDQYF.

The rearrangement links TRBV6-6 to TRBJ2-1; 14 nucleotides match TRBD2. CDR3 size: 16 residues. The germline V gene encodes CDR1 MNHNY and CDR2 SVGAGI (reference sequence). V lost 5 bases, J lost 0 bases, and 0 bases stayed unmatched. The CDR3 loop is CASSGTSGSSYNEQFF. CDR3 coding DNA: TGTGCCAGCAGTGGGACTAGCGGGAGCTCCTACAATGAGCAGTTCTTC.

The count of this clone is one. This chain links TRBV2 with TRBJ1-5; TRBD1 agrees at 7 bases. The ends lost 5 bases at V and 0 bases at J; junction bases unmatched: 10. The CDR3 runs to 17 residues. Germline loops: CDR1 SNHLY, CDR2 FYNNEI. The CDR3 loop is CASSTPGQRNSNQPQHF. Here the CDR3 DNA reads TGTGCCAGCAGTACACCGGGACAGCGAAATAGCAATCAGCCCCAGCATTTT.

This clone was found a few times. J is TRBJ2-1 and V is TRBV5-4; D perhaps matches TRBD2 (6 bases). The germline V gene encodes CDR1 SGHNT and CDR2 YYREEE (reference sequence). Trimming removed 1 base at V and 6 bases at J, with 14 bases between. The CDR3 has 15 amino acids. CDR3 coding DNA: TGTGCCAGCAGCTTGCTGGGGGGTCGGGGCAATGAGCAGTTCTTC. Translated, it gives CASSLLGGRGNEQFF.

V gene TRBV18 combines with J gene TRBJ2-2; TRBD2 matches 8 bases. Per germline, CDR1 KGHSH and CDR2 LQKENI. Trimming removed 2 bases from V and 0 bases from J; junction bases left unmatched: 2. CDR3 length: 16 amino acids. The chain's CDR3 is CASSPYSGANTGELFF. The CDR3 DNA sequence: TGTGCCAGCTCACCATATAGCGGGGCGAACACCGGGGAGCTGTTTTTT. Variable domain in full (rest from reference TRBV18 and TRBJ2-2): NAGVMQNPRHLVRRRGQEARLRCSPMKGHSHVYWYRQLPEEGLKFMVYLQKENIIDESGMPKERFSAEFPKEGPSILRIQQVVRGDSAAYFCASSPYSGANTGELFFGEGSRLTVL.

This clone was recorded only once. The rearrangement joins TRBV6-1 to TRBJ2-7; D is unresolved. The CDR3 totals 13 residues. V lost 0 bases and J 5 bases, leaving 8 bases between the germline ends. CDR1 is MNHNS and CDR2 is SASEGT in the germline V gene. CDR3 loop: CASSEALGNEQYF. CDR3 DNA: TGTGCCAGCAGTGAAGCGCTAGGTAACGAGCAGTACTTC.